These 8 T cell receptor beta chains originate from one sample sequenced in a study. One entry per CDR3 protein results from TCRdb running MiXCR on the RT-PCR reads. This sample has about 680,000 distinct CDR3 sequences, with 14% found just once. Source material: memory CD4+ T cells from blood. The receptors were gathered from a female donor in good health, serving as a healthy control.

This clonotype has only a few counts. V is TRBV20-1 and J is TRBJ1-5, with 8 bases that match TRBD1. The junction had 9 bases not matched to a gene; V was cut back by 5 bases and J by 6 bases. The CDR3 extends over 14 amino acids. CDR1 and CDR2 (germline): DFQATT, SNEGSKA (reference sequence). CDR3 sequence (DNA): TGCAGTGCTTTCAATTCAGGGGGCGGTCAGCCCCAGCATTTT. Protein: CSAFNSGGGQPQHF.

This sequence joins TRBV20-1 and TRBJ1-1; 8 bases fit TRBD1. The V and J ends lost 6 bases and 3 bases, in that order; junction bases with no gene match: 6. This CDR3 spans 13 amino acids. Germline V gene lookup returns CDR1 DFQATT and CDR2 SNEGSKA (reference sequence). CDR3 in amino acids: CSASPGQDTEAFF. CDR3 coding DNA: TGCAGTGCGTCTCCGGGACAGGACACTGAAGCTTTCTTT.

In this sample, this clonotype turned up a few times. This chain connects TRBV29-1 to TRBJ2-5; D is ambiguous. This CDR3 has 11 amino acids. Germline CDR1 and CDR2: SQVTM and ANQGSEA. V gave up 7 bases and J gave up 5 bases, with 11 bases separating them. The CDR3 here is CSAGNLETQYF. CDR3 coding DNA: TGCAGCGCTGGGAATTTGGAGACCCAGTACTTC.

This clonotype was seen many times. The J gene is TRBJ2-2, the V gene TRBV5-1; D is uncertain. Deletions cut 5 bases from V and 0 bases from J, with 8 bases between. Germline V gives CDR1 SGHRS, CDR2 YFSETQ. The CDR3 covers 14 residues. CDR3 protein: CASRQQPNTGELFF. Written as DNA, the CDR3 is TGCGCCAGCAGACAGCAGCCGAACACCGGGGAGCTGTTTTTT.

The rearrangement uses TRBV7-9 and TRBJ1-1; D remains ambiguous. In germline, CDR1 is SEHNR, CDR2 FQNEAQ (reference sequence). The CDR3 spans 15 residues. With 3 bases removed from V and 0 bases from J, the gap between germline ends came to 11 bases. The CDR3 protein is CASSLVDGMNTEAFF. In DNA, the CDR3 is TGTGCCAGCAGCTTGGTTGACGGCATGAACACTGAAGCTTTCTTT.

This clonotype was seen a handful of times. In DNA form, the CDR3 reads TGCGCCAGCAGCGGCCCAGACAGGGGGCAAGACGAGCAGTACTTC. Protein: CASSGPDRGQDEQYF. The gene calls are TRBV5-1 and TRBJ2-7, with 10 nucleotides matching TRBD1. The CDR3 is 15 residues long. Germline V gene lookup returns CDR1 SGHRS and CDR2 YFSETQ. Trimming cost V 4 bases and J 5 bases; bases outside gene matches: 9. Together with reference TRBV5-1 and TRBJ2-7, the CDR3 gives the full variable domain: KAGVTQTPRYLIKTRGQQVTLSCSPISGHRSVSWYQQTPGQGLQFLFEYFSETQRNKGNFPGRFSGRQFSNSRSEMNVSTLELGDSALYLCASSGPDRGQDEQYFGPGTRLTVT.

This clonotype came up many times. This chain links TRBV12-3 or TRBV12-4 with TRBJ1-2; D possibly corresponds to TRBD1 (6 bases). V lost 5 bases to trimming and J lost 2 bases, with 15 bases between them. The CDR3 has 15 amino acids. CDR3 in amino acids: CASSPKQGRNYGYTF. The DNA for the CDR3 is TGTGCCAGCAGTCCGAAACAGGGCCGCAACTATGGCTACACCTTC.

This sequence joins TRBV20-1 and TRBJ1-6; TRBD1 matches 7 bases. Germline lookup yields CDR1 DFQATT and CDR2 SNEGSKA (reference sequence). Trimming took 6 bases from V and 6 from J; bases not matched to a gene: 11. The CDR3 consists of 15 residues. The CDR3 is CSAKHPGQINSPLHF. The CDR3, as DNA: TGCAGTGCCAAGCACCCGGGACAGATTAATTCACCCCTCCACTTT.